This TCR beta chain came from a study of blood T cell repertoires in COVID-19. Study at large: Samples of COVID-19 (acute and convalescent) were obtained from the United States, Italy and Spain. The cDNA or gDNA used as material had been derived from T cells, B-cell-depleted T cells, or PBMCs.

In the original workflow: From reference gene primer amplification, estimates of nucleated cell counts were derived. Libraries were prepared by immunoSEQ multiplex PCR; TCRdb keeps only in-frame clonotypes and omits some of them. V and J calls and clone size are given by that table; D and trimming were obtained from the DNA. The table includes about 74,000 clones, 70% to 80% detected once. Germline trimming cut 10 bases from V and 0 bases from J; bases unmatched to any gene: 5. Germline values: CDR1 ENHRY, CDR2 SYGVKD. This CDR3 contains 14 residues. Material: peripheral blood. The TCR originated in a human donor in a cohort sampled during active COVID-19. The chain uses TRBV10-3 and TRBJ2-2; 7 bases align to TRBD2. DNA of the CDR3: TGTGCCACCCGGGAGGATCCGAACACCGGGGAGCTGTTTTTT. Its protein is CATREDPNTGELFF.